The 15 T cell receptor beta chains given below trace back to one sample, sequenced in a study of low-dose radiotherapy and immunotherapy resistance in tumors (dated 2022 in TCRdb). Sequencing took place on an Illumina HiSeq 2500. To make first-strand cDNA, Superscript III was used along with a set of TRAV- and TRBV-specific primers so that both the TCRalpha and TCRbeta chains were covered. TCRs were amplified for 15 to 20 PCR cycles with Phusion, using a constant-region primer paired with the adapter attached to the V primers. TCRdb reanalyzed the raw reads on its own, using fastp at Q25 for trimming and MiXCR for clone calling, and kept in-frame beta chains. A single entry per CDR3 protein holds the most common genes and DNA from its merged rows. The table for this sample lists tens of thousands of distinct CDR3 sequences; less than 30% of them were counted only once. Roughly 6.5% of the sample rests with the top ten.

Sample time point, as interpreted from the label and publication: before trial treatment. The material was PBMCs, obtained before treatment. The receptors were sampled from a male donor with rectosigmoid adenocarcinoma.

This clonotype was observed many times. V and J are TRBV14 and TRBJ2-7, with D unclear. This CDR3 has 18 amino acids. Trimming left V 4 bases short and J 0 bases short, with 22 bases between. Germline V gene sequence: CDR1 SGHDN, CDR2 FVKESK. CDR3 protein: CASSRKGPAAGSSYEQYF. The DNA of the CDR3 is TGTGCCAGCAGCCGTAAAGGGCCGGCAGCCGGTAGCTCCTACGAGCAGTACTTC.

There are a few counts of this clonotype. The chain employs TRBV30 and TRBJ2-2; tentatively, D is TRBD1 (6 bases). CDR3 length: 15 amino acids. CDR1 and CDR2 from the germline V gene are GTSNPN and SVGIG (reference sequence). V was pared by 1 base and J by 4 bases, with 13 bases between. CDR3 DNA sequence: TGTGCCTGGAGTGGGGTAGGGGGAATCACCGGGGAGCTGTTTTTT. Amino acid sequence: CAWSGVGGITGELFF.

Ten or more counts support this clonotype. The chain is built from TRBV5-1 and TRBJ2-6; possibly TRBD2 for D (5 bases). The CDR3 length is 15 residues. Germline values: CDR1 SGHRS, CDR2 YFSETQ. Trimming took off 1 base at V and 4 bases at J, with 9 bases between the two ends. CDR3 sequence: CASSLPGSGANVLTF. The CDR3 region has the DNA TGCGCCAGCAGCTTGCCGGGGTCAGGGGCCAACGTCCTGACTTTC.

This clonotype was detected many times. The CDR3 here is CASSPRRGGGETQYF. The CDR3 DNA reads as TGTGCCAGCAGCCCTAGGCGGGGGGGCGGGGAGACCCAGTACTTC. The chain couples TRBV7-2 to TRBJ2-5; 9 bases align to TRBD2. Germline CDR1 and CDR2: SGHTA and FQGNSA. Losses at the gene ends were 5 bases for V and 5 bases for J; bases not matched to a gene: 9. There are 15 residues in the CDR3. Full variable domain (outside the CDR3, taken from reference TRBV7-2 and TRBJ2-5): GAGVSQSPSNKVTEKGKDVELRCDPISGHTALYWYRQSLGQGLEFLIYFQGNSAPDKSGLPSDRFSAERTGGSVSTLTIQRTQQEDSAVYLCASSPRRGGGETQYFGPGTRLLVL.

At least ten counts were recorded for this clonotype. The rearrangement joins TRBV6-1 to TRBJ2-7, with a tentative D call TRBD2 (5 bases). The germline V gene has CDR1 MNHNS and CDR2 SASEGT. This CDR3 contains 13 residues. V lost 8 bases and J 6 bases, leaving 17 bases between the germline ends. CDR3 in amino acids: CASSDWRMGEQYF. CDR3 nucleotide sequence: TGTGCCAGCTCGGACTGGAGAATGGGCGAGCAGTACTTC.

This clonotype was seen many times. The rearrangement joins TRBV12-3 or TRBV12-4 to TRBJ2-7, with a possible D match to TRBD1 (5 bases). Trimming took 6 bases from V and 0 from J, leaving 9 bases between them. CDR3 length equals 13 residues. CDR3 residues: CASRTGVSYEQYF. The CDR3 region has the DNA TGTGCCAGCAGAACAGGCGTCTCCTACGAGCAGTACTTC.

As for this clonotype: A read error is possible here, since a much larger clone lies one base away. The J gene is TRBJ2-5, the V gene TRBV5-1; 8 bases are shared with TRBD2. With V trimmed by 4 bases and J by 5 bases, 7 bases remained unmatched. In germline, CDR1 is SGHRS, CDR2 YFSETQ. This CDR3 has 14 residues. The CDR3, as DNA: TGCGCCAGCAGCACCGGAATAGCGGGGGAGACCCAGTACTTC. Its translation: CASSTGIAGETQYF.

In its sample, this clonotype was seen many times. Mismatch with germline at one junction end may stem from a read error. The genes are TRBV5-4 and TRBJ2-1; 8 bases line up with TRBD2. This CDR3 spans 17 amino acids. Per germline, CDR1 SGHNT and CDR2 YYREEE (reference sequence). CDR3: CASSREAGVFSYNEQFF. The CDR3, as DNA: TGCGCCAGCAGCCGCGAAGCGGGGGTCTTCTCCTACAATGAGCAGTTCTTC.

With respect to this clonotype: A far larger clone is one nucleotide away, so this likely arose from a read error. This rearrangement joins TRBV7-6 to TRBJ1-1; no reliable D call. Germline V CDR1 and CDR2: SGHVS, FNYEAQ. The CDR3 sequence is 14 residues long. V was trimmed by 10 bases and J by 0 bases, leaving 15 bases between them. This CDR3 reads CANRIPVMNTEAFF. The DNA of the CDR3 is TGTGCCAACAGAATTCCGGTGATGAACACTGAAGCTTTCTTT.

This clonotype was observed a handful of times. The rearrangement uses TRBV28 and TRBJ2-3, with 8 bases aligning to TRBD1. This CDR3 has 13 residues. Germline V gives CDR1 MDHEN, CDR2 SYDVKM. Trimming cost V 8 bases and J 1 base; bases outside gene matches: 2. The CDR3 sequence is CASLDRGTDTQYF. For the CDR3, the DNA is TGTGCCAGCTTGGACAGGGGCACAGATACGCAGTATTTT. Looking up the rest from reference TRBV28 and TRBJ2-3 gives the full variable domain: DVKVTQSSRYLVKRTGEKVFLECVQDMDHENMFWYRQDPGLGLRLIYFSYDVKMKEKGDIPEGYSVSREKKERFSLILESASTNQTSMYLCASLDRGTDTQYFGPGTRLTVL.

About this clonotype itself: It differs at one base from a far larger clone, so likely a read error. V and J are TRBV5-8 and TRBJ2-1, with D hard to call. CDR1 and CDR2 from the germline V gene are SGHTS and YDEGEE. The CDR3 spans 15 residues. V lost 4 bases, J lost 10 bases, and 21 bases lay in between. The CDR3 is CASSPRARASYEQFF. The CDR3 coding sequence is TGTGCCAGCAGCCCCCGTGCACGGGCATCCTACGAGCAGTTCTTC. The full variable domain, with the rest looked up from reference TRBV5-8 and TRBJ2-1, is EAGVTQSPTHLIKTRGQQATLRCSPISGHTSVYWYQQALGLGLQFLLWYDEGEERNRGNFPPRFSGRQFPNYSSELNVNALELEDSALYLCASSPRARASYEQFFGPGTRLTVL.

This clonotype was detected many times. The chain combines TRBV6-2 or TRBV6-3 with TRBJ2-3; TRBD2 aligns across 7 bases. Germline assignment: CDR1 MNHEY and CDR2 SVGEGT. J was trimmed by 2 bases and V by 6 bases; bases with no gene match: 11. The CDR3 contains 16 residues. DNA for the CDR3: TGTGCCAGCAGACGGCGGGCTAGCGGAGACACAGATACGCAGTATTTT. Its translation: CASRRRASGDTDTQYF.

The chain is built from TRBV12-3 or TRBV12-4 and TRBJ2-1; the D gene is possibly TRBD2 (6 bases). The CDR3 totals 16 residues. Trimming took 10 bases from V and 1 from J, leaving 20 bases between them. The CDR3 loop is CAIRRGYPQSYNEQFF. The DNA of the CDR3 is TGTGCCATCCGGAGGGGCTACCCTCAGTCCTACAATGAGCAGTTCTTC.

At least ten counts were recorded for this clonotype. The chain joins TRBV5-1 to TRBJ2-2, with 8 bases that match TRBD1. CDR1 is SGHRS, CDR2 YFSETQ, per germline. This CDR3 has 16 amino acids. Trimming cost V 3 bases and J 4 bases; bases outside gene matches: 8. DNA of the CDR3: TGCGCCAGCAGCTCTGGACAGGGCCGAATCACCGGGGAGCTGTTTTTT. Translation: CASSSGQGRITGELFF.

The CDR3 reads CASSSERQPQHF. As DNA, the CDR3 is TGTGCCAGCAGCTCGGAGAGGCAGCCCCAGCATTTT. The rearrangement uses TRBV6-2 or TRBV6-3 and TRBJ1-5; D remains unclear. Germline CDR1 is MNHEY and CDR2 is SVGEGT. Between the trimmed V and J ends, which lost 6 bases and 7 bases, there was a span of 10 bases. There are 12 residues in the CDR3.